Below are 7 T cell receptor beta chains sequenced from a single sample in a study of a mutant IDH1 vaccine in newly diagnosed glioma. These TCRs are of unknown antigen specificity. Regarding time point: week 23, last vaccination. The investigators gave 300 ug of mutant IDH1 20-mer peptide in each vaccine dose, together with topical imiquimod. Libraries were prepared by immunoSEQ multiplex PCR; TCRdb keeps only in-frame clonotypes and omits some of them. The sample holds roughly 50,000 clones, roughly 81% seen once. Sequences were derived from PBMCs, sampled from a glioma patient whose treatment included an IDH1 peptide vaccine. The source of these receptors is a woman aged 40 to 50 with glioma. Some clones in this sample may be carry-over from other donors' samples.

This clone was seen only once. The V call is TRBV6-1, the J call TRBJ2-5, with TRBD1 identical over 10 bases. CDR1 and CDR2 (germline): MNHNS, SASEGT. CDR3 length: 15 residues. Trimming took 7 bases from V and 1 from J; bases not matched to a gene: 6. Written as DNA, the CDR3 is TGTGCCAGCAATCGACAGGGGGCCCTCCAAGAGACCCAGTACTTC. Translating gives CASNRQGALQETQYF.

CDR3 sequence reads: CSVLPYNEQFF. In DNA, the CDR3 is TGCAGCGTTCTCCCATACAATGAGCAGTTCTTC. This chain uses TRBV29-1 with TRBJ2-1; D gene uncertain. The V end was cut by 5 bases, the J end by 4 bases, with 6 bases between. Germline V gene sequence: CDR1 SQVTM, CDR2 ANQGSEA. The CDR3 is 11 amino acids.

The chain is built from TRBV2 and TRBJ1-6; D may be TRBD1 (5 bases). Trimming cost V 3 bases and J 10 bases, with 13 bases left between them. The CDR3 consists of 14 residues. Germline V gene data show CDR1 as SNHLY and CDR2 as FYNNEI. CDR3 DNA: TGTGCCAGCAGTGAGGGGGGAGTTGGGTCACCCCTCCACTTT. Amino acid sequence: CASSEGGVGSPLHF.

The V gene is TRBV28, the J gene TRBJ1-5, with a possible D match to TRBD1 (5 bases). The CDR3 runs 15 residues. The V end lost 6 bases, the J end lost 2 bases, and 14 bases lay between the germline ends. Germline values: CDR1 MDHEN, CDR2 SYDVKM. The CDR3 DNA reads as TGTGCCAGCAGCGTGGACCTAGGGGGCAATCAGCCCCAGCATTTT. Encoded protein: CASSVDLGGNQPQHF.

The V gene is TRBV2, the J gene TRBJ2-1; D ambiguous. This CDR3 contains 9 residues. Trimming removed 3 bases from V and 10 bases from J, with 1 base in between. In germline, CDR1 is SNHLY, CDR2 FYNNEI. CDR3 sequence (DNA): TGTGCCAGCAGTGACGAGCAGTTCTTC. Its translation is CASSDEQFF.

The rearrangement links TRBV9 to TRBJ2-5; 10 nucleotides align to TRBD2. The germline gives CDR1 SGDLS, CDR2 YYNGEE. This CDR3 has 15 residues. V lost 2 bases to trimming and J lost 2 bases; unmatched junction nucleotides: 3. The CDR3 nucleotides read TGTGCCAGCAGCGTGAGCGGGGGGGCTCAAGAGACCCAGTACTTC. This sequence encodes CASSVSGGAQETQYF.

J is TRBJ2-2 and V is TRBV9, with D possibly being TRBD1 (6 bases). This CDR3 region has 13 residues. Germline V gene data show CDR1 as SGDLS and CDR2 as YYNGEE. V was pared by 0 bases and J by 6 bases, with 6 bases between. CDR3 region: CASSVEGAGELFF. Here the CDR3 DNA reads TGTGCCAGCAGCGTAGAGGGGGCCGGGGAGCTGTTTTTT.